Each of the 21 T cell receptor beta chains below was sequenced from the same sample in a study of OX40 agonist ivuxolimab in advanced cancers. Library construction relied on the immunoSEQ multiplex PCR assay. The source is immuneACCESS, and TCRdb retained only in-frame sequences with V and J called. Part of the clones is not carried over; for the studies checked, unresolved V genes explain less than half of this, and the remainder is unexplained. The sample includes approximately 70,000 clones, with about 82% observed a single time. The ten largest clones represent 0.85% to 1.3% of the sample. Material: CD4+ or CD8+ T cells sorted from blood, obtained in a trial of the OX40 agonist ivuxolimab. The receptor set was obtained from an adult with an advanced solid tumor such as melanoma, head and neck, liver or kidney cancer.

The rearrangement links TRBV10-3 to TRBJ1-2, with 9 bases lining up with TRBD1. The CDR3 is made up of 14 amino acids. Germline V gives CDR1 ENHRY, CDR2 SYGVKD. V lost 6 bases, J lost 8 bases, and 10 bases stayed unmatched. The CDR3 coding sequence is TGTGCCATCAGGGAAGGGGGACAGGGAGGAGGCTACACCTTC. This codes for CAIREGGQGGGYTF.

DNA for the CDR3: TGTGCCAGCAGAGAGGGACTGCTGTATGGCTACACCTTC. This translates into CASREGLLYGYTF. The chain has TRBV6-1 and TRBJ1-2, with D possibly being TRBD1 (5 bases). CDR3 length equals 13 residues. V lost 6 bases, J lost 5 bases, and 13 bases lay in between. Germline CDR1 and CDR2: MNHNS and SASEGT.

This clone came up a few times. The CDR3 loop is CASSRRGYGNTIYF. CDR3 nucleotide sequence: TGTGCCAGCAGCCGTCGGGGTTATGGAAACACCATATATTTT. The chain couples TRBV28 to TRBJ1-3; D is ambiguous. The CDR3 sequence is 14 residues long. Germline V gene sequence: CDR1 MDHEN, CDR2 SYDVKM. V was clipped by 6 bases and J by 3 bases, with 12 bases between them.

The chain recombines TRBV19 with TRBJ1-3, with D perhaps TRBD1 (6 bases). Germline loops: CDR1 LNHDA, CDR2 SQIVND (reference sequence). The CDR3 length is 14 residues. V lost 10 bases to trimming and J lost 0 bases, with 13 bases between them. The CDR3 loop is CAIKRTASGNTIYF. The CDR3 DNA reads TGTGCCATCAAGAGGACAGCCTCTGGAAACACCATATATTTT.

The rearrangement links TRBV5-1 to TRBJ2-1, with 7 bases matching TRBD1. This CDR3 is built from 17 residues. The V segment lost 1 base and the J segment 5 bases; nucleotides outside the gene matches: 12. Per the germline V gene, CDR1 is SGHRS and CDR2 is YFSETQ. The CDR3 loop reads CASSLWRGTESNNEQFF. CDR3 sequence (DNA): TGCGCCAGCAGCTTGTGGAGAGGGACAGAATCTAACAATGAGCAGTTCTTC.

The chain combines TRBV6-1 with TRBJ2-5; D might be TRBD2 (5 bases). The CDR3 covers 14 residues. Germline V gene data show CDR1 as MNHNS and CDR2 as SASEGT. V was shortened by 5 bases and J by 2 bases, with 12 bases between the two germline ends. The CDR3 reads CASSPGRRQETQYF. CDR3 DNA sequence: TGTGCCAGCAGTCCGGGAAGGCGGCAAGAGACCCAGTACTTC.

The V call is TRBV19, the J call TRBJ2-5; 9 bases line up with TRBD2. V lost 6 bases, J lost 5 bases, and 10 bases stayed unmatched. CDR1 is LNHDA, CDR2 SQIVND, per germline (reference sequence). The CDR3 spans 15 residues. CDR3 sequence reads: CASRLMGGRGETQYF. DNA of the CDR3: TGTGCCAGTAGGCTTATGGGCGGGAGGGGTGAGACCCAGTACTTC.

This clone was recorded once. The CDR3 sequence: CAPRCSGANVLTF. The CDR3, as DNA: TGTGCCCCCCGGTGCTCCGGGGCCAACGTCCTGACTTTC. The chain employs TRBV5-6 and TRBJ2-6, with D hard to call. The germline V gene encodes CDR1 SGHDT and CDR2 YYEEEE. This CDR3 is 13 amino acids long. V was shortened by 10 bases and J by 4 bases, with 12 bases between the two germline ends.

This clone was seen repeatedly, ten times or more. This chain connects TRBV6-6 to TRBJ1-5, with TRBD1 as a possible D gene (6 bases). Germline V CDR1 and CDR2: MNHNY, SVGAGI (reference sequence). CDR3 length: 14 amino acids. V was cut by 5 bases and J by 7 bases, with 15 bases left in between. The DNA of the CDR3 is TGTGCCAGCAGTCACAGGGAGACTTACCAGCCCCAGCATTTT. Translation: CASSHRETYQPQHF.

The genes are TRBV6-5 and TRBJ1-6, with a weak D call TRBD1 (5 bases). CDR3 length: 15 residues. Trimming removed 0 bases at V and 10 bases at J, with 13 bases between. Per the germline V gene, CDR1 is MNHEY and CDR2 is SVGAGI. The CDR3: CASSYSSGTSSPLHF. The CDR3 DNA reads TGTGCCAGCAGTTACTCTTCCGGGACGAGCTCACCCCTCCACTTT.

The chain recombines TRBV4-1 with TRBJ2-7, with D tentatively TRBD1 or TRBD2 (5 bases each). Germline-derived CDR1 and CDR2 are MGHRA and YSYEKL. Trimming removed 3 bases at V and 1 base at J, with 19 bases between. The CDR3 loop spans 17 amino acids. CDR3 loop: CASSQPPGRRFSYEQYF. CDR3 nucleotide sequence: TGCGCCAGCAGCCAGCCACCGGGACGGAGATTTTCCTACGAGCAGTACTTC.

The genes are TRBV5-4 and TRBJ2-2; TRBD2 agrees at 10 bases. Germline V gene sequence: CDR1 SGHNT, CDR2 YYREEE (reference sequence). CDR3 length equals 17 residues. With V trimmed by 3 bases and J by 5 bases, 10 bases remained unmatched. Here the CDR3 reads CASSSGPSSGGTGELFF. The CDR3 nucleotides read TGTGCCAGCAGCTCTGGCCCGTCTAGCGGGGGAACCGGGGAGCTGTTTTTT.

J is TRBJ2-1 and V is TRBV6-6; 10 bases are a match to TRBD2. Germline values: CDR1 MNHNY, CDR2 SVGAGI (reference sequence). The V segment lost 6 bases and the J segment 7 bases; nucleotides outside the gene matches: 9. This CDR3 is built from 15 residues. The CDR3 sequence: CASRNIAGGTNEQFF. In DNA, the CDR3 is TGTGCCAGCAGGAACATAGCGGGGGGTACGAATGAGCAGTTCTTC.

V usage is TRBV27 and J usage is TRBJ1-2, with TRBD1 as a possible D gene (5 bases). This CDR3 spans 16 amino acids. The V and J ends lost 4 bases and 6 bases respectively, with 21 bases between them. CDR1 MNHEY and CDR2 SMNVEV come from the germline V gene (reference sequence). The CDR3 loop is CASSSLAAGRTNGYTF. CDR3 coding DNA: TGTGCCAGCAGTTCATTAGCGGCAGGGAGGACGAATGGCTACACCTTC.

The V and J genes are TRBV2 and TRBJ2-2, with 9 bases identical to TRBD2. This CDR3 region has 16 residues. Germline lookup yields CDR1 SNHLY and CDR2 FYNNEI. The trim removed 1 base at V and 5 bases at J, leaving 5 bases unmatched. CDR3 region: CASSEEAGGITGELFF. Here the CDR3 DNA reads TGTGCCAGCAGTGAAGAGGCGGGGGGGATAACCGGGGAGCTGTTTTTT. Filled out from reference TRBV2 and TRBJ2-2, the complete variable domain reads EPEVTQTPSHQVTQMGQEVILRCVPISNHLYFYWYRQILGQKVEFLVSFYNNEISEKSEIFDDQFSVERPDGSNFTLKIRSTKLEDSAMYFCASSEEAGGITGELFFGEGSRLTVL.

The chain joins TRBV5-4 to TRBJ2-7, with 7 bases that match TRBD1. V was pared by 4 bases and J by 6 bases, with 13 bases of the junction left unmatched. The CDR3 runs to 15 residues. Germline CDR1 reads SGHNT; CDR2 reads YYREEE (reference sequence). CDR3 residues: CASSLDRDTRREQYF. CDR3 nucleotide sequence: TGTGCCAGCAGCCTAGACAGGGACACCCGGCGCGAGCAGTACTTC.

CDR3 loop: CASSGRQANSPLHF. CDR3 sequence (DNA): TGTGCCAGCAGCGGGAGACAGGCCAATTCACCCCTCCACTTT. V gene TRBV6-1 combines with J gene TRBJ1-6, with a weak D call TRBD1 (6 bases). The CDR3 is 14 residues long. The germline gives CDR1 MNHNS, CDR2 SASEGT. V gave up 6 bases and J gave up 7 bases, with 13 bases separating them.

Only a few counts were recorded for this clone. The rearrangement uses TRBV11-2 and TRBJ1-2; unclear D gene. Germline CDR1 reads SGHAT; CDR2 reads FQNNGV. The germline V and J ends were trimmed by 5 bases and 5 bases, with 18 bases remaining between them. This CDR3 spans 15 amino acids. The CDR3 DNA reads TGTGCCAGCAGCGCCAACCTACGCCAAATGTATGGCTACACCTTC. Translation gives CASSANLRQMYGYTF.

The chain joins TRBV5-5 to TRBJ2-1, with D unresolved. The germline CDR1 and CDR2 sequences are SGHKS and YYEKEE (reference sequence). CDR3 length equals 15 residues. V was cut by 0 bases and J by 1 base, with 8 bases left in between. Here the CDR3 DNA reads TGTGCCAGCAGCTTGGGGGTTGGGTCCTACAATGAGCAGTTCTTC. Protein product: CASSLGVGSYNEQFF.

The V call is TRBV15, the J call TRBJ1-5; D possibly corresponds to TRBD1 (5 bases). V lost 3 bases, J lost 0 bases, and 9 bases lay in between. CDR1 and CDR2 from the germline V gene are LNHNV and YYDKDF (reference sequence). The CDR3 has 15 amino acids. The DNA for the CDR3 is TGTGCCACCAGCAGGGGGGGAAATAGCAATCAGCCCCAGCATTTT. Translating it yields CATSRGGNSNQPQHF.

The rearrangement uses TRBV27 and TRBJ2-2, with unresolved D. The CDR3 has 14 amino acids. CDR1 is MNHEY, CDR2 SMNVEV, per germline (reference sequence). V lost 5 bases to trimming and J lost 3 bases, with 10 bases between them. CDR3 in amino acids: CASSLTPYTGELFF. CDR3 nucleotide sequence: TGTGCCAGCAGTCTGACACCTTACACCGGGGAGCTGTTTTTT.